A single sample gave rise to the 17 T cell receptor beta chains below, sequenced in a study of graft-versus-host responses after intestinal transplantation. The table came from immunoSEQ multiplex PCR; TCRdb's copy has only in-frame clones and leaves some out. The sample consists of about 64,000 clones, about nine tenths of them appearing once. The sample in question was bone marrow, obtained roughly 110 weeks after intestinal transplantation. All receptors come from a human patient who received an intestinal transplant, so some T cells may come from the graft donor.

The chain is built from TRBV21-1 and TRBJ2-5; the DNA was not used to check the table's D call, TRBD2. TRBV21-1 is recorded as a pseudogene. This CDR3 is 12 amino acids long. The CDR3 region has the DNA TGTGCCAGCAAGCGGGGTGAAGAGACCCAGTACTTC. This encodes CASKRGEETQYF.

The rearrangement joins TRBV7-9 to TRBJ1-1; 8 bases match TRBD1. There are 15 residues in the CDR3. CDR1 SEHNR and CDR2 FQNEAQ come from the germline V gene (reference sequence). Losses at the gene ends were 6 bases for V and 0 bases for J; bases not matched to a gene: 6. CDR3 amino acids: CASRSPGQVNTEAFF. CDR3 DNA: TGTGCCAGCAGGTCGCCGGGACAGGTGAACACTGAAGCTTTCTTT.

The chain joins TRBV19 to TRBJ2-5; D perhaps matches TRBD2 (5 bases). Deletions cut 4 bases from V and 2 bases from J, with 11 bases between. There are 14 residues in the CDR3. Per germline, CDR1 LNHDA and CDR2 SQIVND (reference sequence). The CDR3 loop is CASSKGRTQETQYF. CDR3 nucleotide sequence: TGTGCCAGTAGTAAAGGACGGACTCAAGAGACCCAGTACTTC.

The genes are TRBV5-4 and TRBJ2-1; TRBD1 or TRBD2 may be the D gene (5 bases each). Looked up from germline, CDR1 is SGHNT and CDR2 is YYREEE (reference sequence). V was pared by 0 bases and J by 4 bases, with 8 bases between. The CDR3 loop spans 14 amino acids. The CDR3: CASSLVGVYNEQFF. CDR3 nucleotides: TGTGCCAGCAGCTTGGTGGGGGTATACAATGAGCAGTTCTTC.

This chain connects TRBV19 to TRBJ2-7; D not resolved. This CDR3 contains 13 residues. Germline V gene data show CDR1 as LNHDA and CDR2 as SQIVND (reference sequence). Between the trimmed V and J ends, which lost 6 bases and 2 bases, there was a span of 11 bases. The CDR3 protein is CASSSGLTYEQYF. For the CDR3, the DNA is TGTGCCAGTAGCTCGGGTTTGACCTACGAGCAGTACTTC.

V usage is TRBV11-2 and J usage is TRBJ2-5; a weak D match, TRBD1 (6 bases). V lost 4 bases and J 7 bases, leaving 28 bases between the germline ends. CDR3 size: 18 residues. The germline CDR1 and CDR2 sequences are SGHAT and FQNNGV. The CDR3 nucleotides read TGTGCCAGCAGCTACCCCTGGGTGTCAGGGGTGCGGCGGTTGACCCAGTACTTC. Translated, it gives CASSYPWVSGVRRLTQYF.

The V gene is TRBV5-1, the J gene TRBJ2-7, with TRBD2 identical over 12 bases. Germline V gene data show CDR1 as SGHRS and CDR2 as YFSETQ. V lost 0 bases and J lost 6; bases outside the gene matches: 1. The CDR3 is 14 amino acids. CDR3 sequence: CASSLGLAGAEQYF. The CDR3, as DNA: TGCGCCAGCAGCTTGGGACTAGCGGGAGCCGAGCAGTACTTC.

J is TRBJ2-7 and V is TRBV5-1, with 7 bases fitting TRBD1. CDR1 and CDR2 from the germline V gene are SGHRS and YFSETQ. The CDR3 is 14 amino acids. Trimming took 4 bases from V and 0 from J; bases not matched to a gene: 4. CDR3 sequence: CASSVGTDSYEQYF. CDR3 bases: TGCGCCAGCAGCGTCGGGACAGACTCCTACGAGCAGTACTTC.

The rearrangement uses TRBV25-1 and TRBJ1-6, with D unclear. The V gene lost 3 bases and the J gene lost 4 bases, with 7 bases spanning the gap. The CDR3 totals 14 residues. Germline assignment: CDR1 MGHDK and CDR2 SYGVNS. CDR3 protein: CASSDGQYNSPLHF. CDR3 coding DNA: TGTGCCAGCAGTGATGGGCAGTATAATTCACCCCTCCACTTT.

As DNA, the CDR3 is TGTGCCAGCAGCTTGTCCCTAGCGGGGGGGCTCGGTGAGCAGTTCTTC. Translated, it gives CASSLSLAGGLGEQFF. The chain has TRBV11-2 and TRBJ2-1, with 12 bases lining up with TRBD2. The V and J ends lost 3 bases and 9 bases, in that order; junction bases with no gene match: 9. The CDR3 is made up of 16 amino acids. In germline, CDR1 is SGHAT, CDR2 FQNNGV.

This CDR3 reads CASSFSNYGYTF. CDR3 in DNA: TGTGCCAGCAGTTTTTCTAACTATGGCTACACCTTC. The chain uses TRBV28 and TRBJ1-2; unclear D gene. The germline gives CDR1 MDHEN, CDR2 SYDVKM. The CDR3 length is 12 residues. V was trimmed by 3 bases and J by 0 bases, leaving 2 bases between them.

The chain uses TRBV7-9 and TRBJ2-2; 9 positions agree with TRBD1. Germline V CDR1 and CDR2: SEHNR, FQNEAQ (reference sequence). CDR3 length equals 15 residues. The J segment lost 4 bases and the V segment lost 5 bases, leaving 5 bases of the junction unmatched. The CDR3 region is CASSRDRVTTGELFF. In nucleotides, the CDR3 is TGTGCCAGCAGCCGGGACAGGGTGACCACCGGGGAGCTGTTTTTT.

The chain employs TRBV7-9 and TRBJ1-2, with D unresolved. The V gene's germline CDR1 is SEHNR and CDR2 FQNEAQ (reference sequence). V dropped 3 bases and J dropped 4 bases, with 15 bases sitting between them. CDR3 length: 15 amino acids. The CDR3 is CASSFWRDEGYGYTF. CDR3 in DNA: TGTGCCAGCAGCTTCTGGAGGGATGAGGGCTATGGCTACACCTTC.

The CDR3 bases are TGTGCCAGTAGGACTAGCGGGGGCGGAGATACGCAGTATTTT. Its protein is CASRTSGGGDTQYF. The chain carries TRBV19 and TRBJ2-3; 12 nucleotides line up with TRBD2. Germline V gene data show CDR1 as LNHDA and CDR2 as SQIVND (reference sequence). With 6 bases clipped from V and 5 bases from J, the junction kept 3 bases outside the gene matches. The CDR3 spans 14 residues.

This chain links TRBV5-1 with TRBJ2-1, with D unresolved. Germline V gives CDR1 SGHRS, CDR2 YFSETQ. This CDR3 is built from 11 residues. V lost 4 bases to trimming and J lost 5 bases, with 4 bases between them. CDR3 region: CASSEDNEQFF. CDR3 nucleotides: TGCGCCAGCAGCGAAGACAATGAGCAGTTCTTC.

The V and J genes are TRBV11-2 and TRBJ2-1, with D maybe TRBD2 (6 bases). The CDR3 is made up of 13 amino acids. Germline V gene sequence: CDR1 SGHAT, CDR2 FQNNGV. The V and J ends lost 5 bases and 15 bases respectively, with 20 bases between them. For the CDR3, the DNA is TGTGCCAGCAGCATCCATAGCGGACGCCCCACGTTCTTC. Amino acid sequence: CASSIHSGRPTFF.

This chain uses TRBV2 with TRBJ2-1, with 10 positions matching TRBD1. The length of the CDR3 is 17 residues. CDR1 is SNHLY, CDR2 FYNNEI, per germline. The V segment lost 4 bases and the J segment 8 bases; nucleotides outside the gene matches: 14. CDR3 nucleotides: TGTGCCAGCAGTGCACCCACCACAGGACAGGGGGGCGATGAGCAGTTCTTC. Translated: CASSAPTTGQGGDEQFF. Supplemented by reference TRBV2 and TRBJ2-1, the full variable domain reads EPEVTQTPSHQVTQMGQEVILRCVPISNHLYFYWYRQILGQKVEFLVSFYNNEISEKSEIFDDQFSVERPDGSNFTLKIRSTKLEDSAMYFCASSAPTTGQGGDEQFFGPGTRLTVL.